Listed below are T cell receptor beta chains from one sample, sequenced in a study of graft-versus-host responses after intestinal transplantation. Generated by immunoSEQ multiplex PCR, the TCRdb table keeps only in-frame clones and is missing some. The table includes around 100,000 clones, approximately 94% detected once. Their cognate antigens are unknown. Here the sequenced sample was unstimulated CD4+ T cells sorted from spleen or lymph node cells, taken before transplant. The receptors were gathered from a human donor who was the organ donor for an intestinal transplant. The CDR3 runs from the conserved cysteine through the conserved F or W. Fields, in order: clone size, V gene, J gene, CDR3 length, CDR3 protein. Size is omitted from some rows. Given values are once, few, many or a class for expanded clones.

>-|TRBV11-2|TRBJ1-5|15
CASSLGGQGRQPQHF
>-|TRBV5-1|TRBJ2-1|16
CASREGGASSYNEQFF
>-|TRBV2|TRBJ1-4|15
CASRFGGTANEKLFF
>-|TRBV23-1|TRBJ2-2|16
CARKMQGGVGTGELFF
>-|TRBV19|TRBJ1-5|16
CASSIQSAGAGQPQHF
>-|TRBV28|TRBJ1-5|12
CASRGGNQPQHF
>once|TRBV30|TRBJ1-4|14
CAWSVGTGQEKLFF
>-|TRBV5-1|TRBJ2-2|16
CASSLRAGGPTGELFF
>-|TRBV2|TRBJ2-7|13
CAVSRLREYEQYF
>-|TRBV19|TRBJ1-2|15
CASSSRDRGNYGYTF
>-|TRBV19|TRBJ2-5|15
CASRSGGRQGGKQYF
>-|TRBV7-6|TRBJ2-5|14
CASSPLVGKETQYF
>-|TRBV5-4|TRBJ1-6|15
CASSLGTSYNSPLHF
>-|TRBV2|TRBJ2-7|15
CASSEAEEFSYEQYF
>once|TRBV9|TRBJ2-5|15
CASSVGDRVPETQYF
>-|TRBV7-2|TRBJ2-3|14
CASSLIGSTDTQYF
>-|TRBV7-7|TRBJ2-3|14
CASSPQSSTDTQYF
>once|TRBV11-2|TRBJ2-7|18
CASSLGFFRRTSGIEQYF
>-|TRBV4-1|TRBJ1-2|14
CASSQDTGLWGYTF
>-|TRBV27|TRBJ2-7|15
CASSSRLAAPYEQYF
>-|TRBV28|TRBJ2-4|14
CASNPGWAKNIQYF